Included here is one TCR beta chain sequence, with context. The sample is drawn from a study of blood T cell repertoires in COVID-19. Study details: COVID-19 samples, acute and convalescent, were from the United States, Italy and Spain. Nucleic acid was either cDNA or gDNA, and it came from T cells, B-cell-depleted T cells, or PBMCs.

The Seattle site enrolled patients during active infection and followed them longitudinally. The V end was cut by 5 bases, the J end by 0 bases, with 16 bases between. The CDR3 extends over 17 amino acids. Germline V gene sequence: CDR1 LGHDT, CDR2 YNNKEL (reference sequence). Authors' methods: Amplified reference gene primers provided the basis for estimating nucleated cell counts. Using immunoSEQ multiplex PCR, the repertoire was profiled, and TCRdb retains in-frame clones only, with some absent. V and J calls and clone size come straight from that table; D and trimming were deduced from the DNA. This sample has about 300,000 clones; nearly 90% occur once, and the top ten carry about 1.7%.

Sequenced sample: peripheral blood. The receptor's source is a woman in her 30s with COVID-19, enrolled during active disease. J is TRBJ2-2 and V is TRBV3-1 (or the pseudogene TRBV3-2); possible D gene TRBD2, 5 bases. The CDR3 spells CASSLPLSDANTGELFF. CDR3 coding DNA: TGTGCCAGCAGCTTACCCCTTAGCGATGCGAACACCGGGGAGCTGTTTTTT.